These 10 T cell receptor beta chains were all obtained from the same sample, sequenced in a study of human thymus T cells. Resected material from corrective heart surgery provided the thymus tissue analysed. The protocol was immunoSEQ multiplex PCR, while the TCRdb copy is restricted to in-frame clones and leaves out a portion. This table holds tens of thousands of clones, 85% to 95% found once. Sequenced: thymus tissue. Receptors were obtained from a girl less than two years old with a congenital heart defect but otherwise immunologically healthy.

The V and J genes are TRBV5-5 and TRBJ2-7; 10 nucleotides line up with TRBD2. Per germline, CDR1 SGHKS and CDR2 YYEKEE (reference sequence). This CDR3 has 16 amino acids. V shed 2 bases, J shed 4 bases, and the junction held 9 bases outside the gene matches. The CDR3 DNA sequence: TGTGCCAGCAGCTTCAAGAGCGGGAGGGAGGTATACGAGCAGTACTTC. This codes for CASSFKSGREVYEQYF.

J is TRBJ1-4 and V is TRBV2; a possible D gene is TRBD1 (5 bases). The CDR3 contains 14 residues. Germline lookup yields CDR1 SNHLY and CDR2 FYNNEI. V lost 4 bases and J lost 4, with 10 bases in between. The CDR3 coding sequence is TGTGCCAGCAGTGCTGACAGTGTTAATGAAAAACTGTTTTTT. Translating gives CASSADSVNEKLFF.

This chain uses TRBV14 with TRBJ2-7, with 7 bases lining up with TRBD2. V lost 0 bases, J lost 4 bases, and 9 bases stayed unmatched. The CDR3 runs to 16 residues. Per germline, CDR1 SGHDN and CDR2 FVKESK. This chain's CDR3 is CASSQDRGDPTYEQYF. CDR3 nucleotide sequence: TGTGCCAGCAGCCAAGATCGGGGGGACCCAACTTACGAGCAGTACTTC.

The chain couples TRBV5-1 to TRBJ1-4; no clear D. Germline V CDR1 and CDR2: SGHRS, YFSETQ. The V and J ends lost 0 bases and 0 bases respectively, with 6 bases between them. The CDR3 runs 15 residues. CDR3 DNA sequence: TGCGCCAGCAGCTTGGGGACTACAACTAATGAAAAACTGTTTTTT. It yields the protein CASSLGTTTNEKLFF.

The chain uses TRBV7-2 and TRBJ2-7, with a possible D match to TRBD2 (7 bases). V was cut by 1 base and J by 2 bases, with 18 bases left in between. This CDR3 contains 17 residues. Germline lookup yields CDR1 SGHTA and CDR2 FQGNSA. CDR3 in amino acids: CASSLEGGALFTYEQYF. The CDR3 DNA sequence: TGTGCCAGCAGCTTAGAGGGGGGGGCCCTTTTCACCTACGAGCAGTACTTC.

CDR3 DNA sequence: TGTGCCAGTAGCTGCGGACCGGGACTAGCGGAAACTTGGGGGACGACCTACAATGAGCAGTTCTTC. Its translation: CASSCGPGLAETWGTTYNEQFF. This chain uses TRBV19 with TRBJ2-1, with TRBD2 matching over 11 bases. CDR1 LNHDA and CDR2 SQIVND come from the germline V gene (reference sequence). This CDR3 contains 22 residues. Trimming cost V 6 bases and J 2 bases; bases outside gene matches: 24.

The CDR3 sequence is CASSLGDSGSGGDTQYF. The CDR3 DNA follows: TGTGCCAGCAGCTTAGGAGATAGCGGGAGTGGTGGAGATACGCAGTATTTT. V usage is TRBV7-6 and J usage is TRBJ2-3, with 9 bases matching TRBD2. Per germline, CDR1 SGHVS and CDR2 FNYEAQ. V was pared by 1 base and J by 5 bases, with 10 bases of the junction left unmatched. The CDR3 sequence is 17 residues long.

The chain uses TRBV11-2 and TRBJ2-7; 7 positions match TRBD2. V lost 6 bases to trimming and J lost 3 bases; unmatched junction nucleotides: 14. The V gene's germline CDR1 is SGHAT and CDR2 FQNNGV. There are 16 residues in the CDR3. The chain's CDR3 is CASSFPHREGRYEQYF. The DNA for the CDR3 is TGTGCCAGCAGTTTCCCCCATAGGGAGGGCCGCTACGAGCAGTACTTC.

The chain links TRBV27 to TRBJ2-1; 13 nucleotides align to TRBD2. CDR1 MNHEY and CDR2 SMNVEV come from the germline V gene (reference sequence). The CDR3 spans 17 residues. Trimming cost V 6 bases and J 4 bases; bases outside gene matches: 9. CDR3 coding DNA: TGTGCCAGCAGCTTACCCCCGGGACTAGCGGGATACAATGAGCAGTTCTTC. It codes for CASSLPPGLAGYNEQFF.

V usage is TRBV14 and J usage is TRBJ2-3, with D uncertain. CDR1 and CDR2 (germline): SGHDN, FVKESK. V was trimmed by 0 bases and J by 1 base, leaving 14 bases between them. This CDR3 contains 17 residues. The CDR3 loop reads CASSQDRARPRTDTQYF. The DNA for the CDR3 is TGTGCCAGCAGCCAAGACCGGGCTCGCCCTCGCACAGATACGCAGTATTTT.